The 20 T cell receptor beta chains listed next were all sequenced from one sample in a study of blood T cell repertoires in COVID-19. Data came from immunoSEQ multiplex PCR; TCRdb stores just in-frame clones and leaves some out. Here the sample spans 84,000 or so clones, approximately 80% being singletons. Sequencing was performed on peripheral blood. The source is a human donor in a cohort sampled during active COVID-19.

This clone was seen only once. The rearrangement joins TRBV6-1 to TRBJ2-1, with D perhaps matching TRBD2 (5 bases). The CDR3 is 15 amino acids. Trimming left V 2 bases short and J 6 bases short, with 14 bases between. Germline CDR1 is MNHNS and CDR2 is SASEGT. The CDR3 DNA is TGTGCCAGCAGTGAACGGCTAGGACGGGGCAATGAGCAGTTCTTC. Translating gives CASSERLGRGNEQFF.

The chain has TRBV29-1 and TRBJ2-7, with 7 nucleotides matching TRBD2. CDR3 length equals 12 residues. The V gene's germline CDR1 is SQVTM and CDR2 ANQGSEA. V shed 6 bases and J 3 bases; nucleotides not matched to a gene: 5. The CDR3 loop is CSVKRGDYEQYF. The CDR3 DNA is TGCAGCGTCAAGCGGGGAGACTACGAGCAGTACTTC.

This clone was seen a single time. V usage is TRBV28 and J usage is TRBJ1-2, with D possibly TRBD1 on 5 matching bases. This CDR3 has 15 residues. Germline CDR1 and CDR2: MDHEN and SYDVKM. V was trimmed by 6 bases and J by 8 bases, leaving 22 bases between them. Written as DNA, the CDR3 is TGTGCCAGCAGCTTCGGGGGTGTAGGGAGGTTGGGCTACACCTTC. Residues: CASSFGGVGRLGYTF.

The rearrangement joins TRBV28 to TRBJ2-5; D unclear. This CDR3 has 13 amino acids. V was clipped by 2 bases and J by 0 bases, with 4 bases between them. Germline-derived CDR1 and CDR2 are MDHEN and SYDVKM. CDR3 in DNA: TGTGCCAGCAGTTTAGCGAACCAAGAGACCCAGTACTTC. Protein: CASSLANQETQYF.

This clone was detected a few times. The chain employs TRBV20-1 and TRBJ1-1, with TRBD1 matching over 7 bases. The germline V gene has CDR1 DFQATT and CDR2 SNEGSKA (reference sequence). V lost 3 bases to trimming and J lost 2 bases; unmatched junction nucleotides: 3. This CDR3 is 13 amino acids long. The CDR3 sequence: CSASRDSNTEAFF. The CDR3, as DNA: TGCAGTGCTAGTAGGGACAGCAACACTGAAGCTTTCTTT.

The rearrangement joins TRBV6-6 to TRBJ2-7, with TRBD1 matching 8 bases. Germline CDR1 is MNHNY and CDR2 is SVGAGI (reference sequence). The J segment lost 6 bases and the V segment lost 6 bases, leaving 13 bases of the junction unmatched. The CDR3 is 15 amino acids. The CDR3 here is CASSTDRGGFSEQYF. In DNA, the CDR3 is TGTGCCAGCAGCACAGACAGGGGCGGGTTTTCCGAGCAGTACTTC.

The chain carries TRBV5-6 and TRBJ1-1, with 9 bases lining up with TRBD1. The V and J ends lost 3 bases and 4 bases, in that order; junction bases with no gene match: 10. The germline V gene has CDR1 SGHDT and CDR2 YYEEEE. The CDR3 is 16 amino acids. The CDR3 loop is CASSWGQGKGGTEAFF. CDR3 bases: TGTGCCAGCAGCTGGGGACAGGGTAAGGGAGGCACTGAAGCTTTCTTT.

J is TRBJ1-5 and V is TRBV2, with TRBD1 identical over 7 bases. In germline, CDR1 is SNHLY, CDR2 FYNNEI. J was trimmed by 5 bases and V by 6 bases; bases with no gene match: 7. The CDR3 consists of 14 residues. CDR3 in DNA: TGTGCCAGCAGGGACAGGATAGGGGATCAGCCCCAGCATTTT. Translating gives CASRDRIGDQPQHF.

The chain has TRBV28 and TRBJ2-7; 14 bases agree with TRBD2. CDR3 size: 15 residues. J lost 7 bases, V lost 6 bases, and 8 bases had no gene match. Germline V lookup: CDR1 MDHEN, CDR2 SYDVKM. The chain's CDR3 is CASRPGGLAGEEQYF. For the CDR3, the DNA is TGTGCCAGCAGACCGGGGGGACTAGCGGGAGAAGAGCAGTACTTC.

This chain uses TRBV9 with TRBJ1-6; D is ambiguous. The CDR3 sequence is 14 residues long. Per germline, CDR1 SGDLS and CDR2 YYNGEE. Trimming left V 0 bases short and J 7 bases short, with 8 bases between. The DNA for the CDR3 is TGTGCCAGCAGCGTAGTGGCAGAAAATTCACCCCTCCACTTT. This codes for CASSVVAENSPLHF.

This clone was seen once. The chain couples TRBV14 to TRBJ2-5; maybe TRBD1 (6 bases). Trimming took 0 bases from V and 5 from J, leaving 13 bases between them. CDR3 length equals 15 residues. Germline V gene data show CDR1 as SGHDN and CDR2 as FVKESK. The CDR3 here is CASSQDNRVLETQYF. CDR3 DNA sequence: TGTGCCAGCAGCCAAGATAACAGGGTCTTGGAGACCCAGTACTTC.

CDR3 sequence reads: CASRGAGGLAGAYTQYF. CDR3 nucleotide sequence: TGTGCCAGCAGAGGGGCCGGGGGCCTAGCGGGTGCTTATACGCAGTATTTT. The V call is TRBV27, the J call TRBJ2-3; 8 nucleotides match TRBD2. V lost 6 bases and J lost 7; bases outside the gene matches: 18. The germline CDR1 and CDR2 sequences are MNHEY and SMNVEV (reference sequence). The CDR3 is 17 amino acids.

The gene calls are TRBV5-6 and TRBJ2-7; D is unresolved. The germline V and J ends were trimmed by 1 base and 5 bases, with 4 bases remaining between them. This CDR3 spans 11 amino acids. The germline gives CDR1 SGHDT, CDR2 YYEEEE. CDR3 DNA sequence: TGTGCCAGCAGCTTGTATCACGAGCAGTACTTC. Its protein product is CASSLYHEQYF.

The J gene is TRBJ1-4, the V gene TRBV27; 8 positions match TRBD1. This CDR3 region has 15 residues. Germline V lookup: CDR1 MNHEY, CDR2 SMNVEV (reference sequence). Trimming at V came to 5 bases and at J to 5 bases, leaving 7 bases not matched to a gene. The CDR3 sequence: CASSNTGGENEKLFF. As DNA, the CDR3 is TGTGCCAGCAGTAACACAGGGGGGGAAAATGAAAAACTGTTTTTT. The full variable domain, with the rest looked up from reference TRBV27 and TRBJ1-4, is EAQVTQNPRYLITVTGKKLTVTCSQNMNHEYMSWYRQDPGLGLRQIYYSMNVEVTDKGDVPEGYKVSRKEKRNFPLILESPSPNQTSLYFCASSNTGGENEKLFFGSGTQLSVL.

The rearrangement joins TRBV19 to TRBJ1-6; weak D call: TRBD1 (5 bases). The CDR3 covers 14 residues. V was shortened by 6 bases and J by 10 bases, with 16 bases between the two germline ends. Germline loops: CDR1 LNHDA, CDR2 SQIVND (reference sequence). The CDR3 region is CASSMGGKRSPLHF. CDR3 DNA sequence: TGTGCCAGTAGCATGGGGGGAAAGAGGTCACCCCTCCACTTT.

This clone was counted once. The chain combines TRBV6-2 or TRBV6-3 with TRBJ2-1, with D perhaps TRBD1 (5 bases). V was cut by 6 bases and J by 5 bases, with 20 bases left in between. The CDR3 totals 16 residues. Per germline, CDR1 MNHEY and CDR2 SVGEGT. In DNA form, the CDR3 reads TGTGCCAGCAGGCCTACAGGATCCAGTGTCGACAATGAGCAGTTCTTC. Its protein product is CASRPTGSSVDNEQFF.

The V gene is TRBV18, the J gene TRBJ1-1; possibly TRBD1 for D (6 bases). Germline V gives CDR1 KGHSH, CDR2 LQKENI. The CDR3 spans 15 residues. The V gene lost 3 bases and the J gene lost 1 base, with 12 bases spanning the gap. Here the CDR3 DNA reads TGTGCCAGCTCACCGGGAATGGACAGGAACACTGAAGCTTTCTTT. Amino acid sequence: CASSPGMDRNTEAFF.

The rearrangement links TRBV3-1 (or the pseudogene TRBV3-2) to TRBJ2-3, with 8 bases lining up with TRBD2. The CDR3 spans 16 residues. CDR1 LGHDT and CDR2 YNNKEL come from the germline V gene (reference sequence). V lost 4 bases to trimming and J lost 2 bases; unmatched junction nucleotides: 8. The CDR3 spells CASSLRGGSHTDTQYF. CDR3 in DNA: TGTGCCAGCAGCCTACGGGGGGGGTCTCACACAGATACGCAGTATTTT.

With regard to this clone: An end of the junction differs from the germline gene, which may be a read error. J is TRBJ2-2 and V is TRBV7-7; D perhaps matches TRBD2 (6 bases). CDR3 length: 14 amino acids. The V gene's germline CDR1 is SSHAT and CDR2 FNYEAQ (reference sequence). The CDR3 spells CASSLGGIPGELFF. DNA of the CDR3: TGTGCTAGCAGCTTAGGAGGGATTCCCGGGGAGCTGTTTTTT. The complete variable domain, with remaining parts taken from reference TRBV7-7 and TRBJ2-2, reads GAGVSQSPRYKVTKRGQDVTLRCDPISSHATLYWYQQALGQGPEFLTYFNYEAQPDKSGLPSDRFSAERPEGSISTLTIQRTEQRDSAMYRCASSLGGIPGELFFGEGSRLTVL.

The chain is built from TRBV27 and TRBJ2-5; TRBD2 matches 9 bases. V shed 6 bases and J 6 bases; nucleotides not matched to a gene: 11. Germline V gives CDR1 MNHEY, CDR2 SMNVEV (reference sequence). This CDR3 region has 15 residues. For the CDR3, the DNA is TGTGCCAGCAGGGCGGGAGGGCCGGGTACGCAGACCCAGTACTTC. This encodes CASRAGGPGTQTQYF.